A selection of T cell receptor beta chains follows, all from one sample in a study of T cells in Graves' hyperthyroidism and ophthalmopathy. TCRdb ran MiXCR on the multiplex PCR reads and lists one entry per CDR3 protein. In the table there are under 350,000 distinct CDR3 sequences, 20% to 25% of which are singletons. Input material: blood. The receptors here all came from a man aged 40-50 years with Graves' hyperthyroidism that later progressed to Graves' ophthalmopathy. Both conserved end residues are part of each CDR3. D genes are given only for firm matches. Not all rows give a size; the values are once, few, many and, for expanded clones, a class.

>TRBV28|many|TRBD2|TRBJ2-2
CASSFPLADNTGELFF
TGTGCCAGCAGTTTTCCACTAGCGGACAATACCGGGGAGCTGTTTTTT
>TRBV27|many|NA|TRBJ2-7
CASSYKVLDYEQYF
TGTGCCAGCAGTTACAAGGTACTCGACTACGAGCAGTACTTC
>TRBV27|many|TRBD2|TRBJ2-3
CASSSTAGAGHTDTQYF
TGTGCCAGCAGTTCCACCGCGGGAGCGGGTCACACAGATACGCAGTATTTT
>TRBV30|NA|TRBD1|TRBJ1-1
CAWSGTDGQGPGAFF
TGTGCCTGGAGTGGTACCGACGGACAGGGGCCCGGAGCTTTCTTT
>TRBV12-3/TRBV12-4|NA|NA|TRBJ2-2
CASSPSGQTGELFF
TGTGCCAGCAGTCCCAGCGGGCAAACCGGGGAGCTGTTTTTT
>TRBV7-6|many|NA|TRBJ2-1
CASSSLETYNEQFF
TGTGCCAGCAGCTCATTAGAAACTTACAATGAGCAGTTCTTC
>TRBV4-1|few|TRBD2|TRBJ2-7
CASSTLAGPYEQYF
TGCGCCAGCAGCACTCTAGCGGGACCCTACGAGCAGTACTTC
>TRBV7-8|many|NA|TRBJ1-1
CASSTSSWVAAFF
TGTGCCAGCAGCACCTCCTCATGGGTGGCAGCTTTCTTT
>TRBV7-8|many|NA|TRBJ2-7
CASSLGGNSYEQYF
TGTGCCAGCAGCTTAGGGGGGAACTCTTACGAGCAGTACTTC
>TRBV12-5|many|TRBD1|TRBJ1-1
CASGLGDSLGTEAFF
TGTGCTAGTGGGTTGGGGGACAGTTTGGGTACTGAAGCTTTCTTT
>TRBV20-1|many|NA|TRBJ1-6
CSAGQGWYNSPLHF
TGCAGTGCAGGGCAGGGGTGGTATAATTCACCCCTCCACTTT
>TRBV30|many|NA|TRBJ1-1
CAWSVSGGGNREAFF
TGTGCCTGGAGTGTGTCCGGGGGGGGAAACAGGGAAGCTTTCTTT
>TRBV9|many|TRBD2|TRBJ2-7
CASSPTSGRIYEQYF
TGTGCCAGCAGCCCCACTAGCGGGAGGATATACGAGCAGTACTTC
>TRBV15|many|NA|TRBJ2-7
CATSRARGNSYEQYF
TGTGCCACCAGCAGAGCGCGGGGTAACTCCTACGAGCAGTACTTC
>TRBV10-3|NA|TRBD1|TRBJ2-7
CAIRTGTGLHF
TGTGCCATCAGGACCGGGACAGGGTTACACTTC
>TRBV12-3/TRBV12-4|many|TRBD1|TRBJ2-5
CASSSTAGDRDGTQYF
TGTGCCAGCAGCTCAACCGCCGGGGACAGGGACGGGACCCAGTACTTC
>TRBV15|many|NA|TRBJ1-1
CATSRDLSNSYFTEAFF
TGTGCCACCAGCAGAGATCTGTCGAACAGCTACTTCACTGAAGCTTTCTTT
>TRBV11-2|many|TRBD2|TRBJ2-2
CASIPLAGGGGELFF
TGTGCCAGCATTCCCCTAGCGGGAGGCGGCGGGGAGCTGTTTTTT
>TRBV6-5|many|NA|TRBJ2-5
CASSYLPPAFEETQYF
TGTGCCAGCAGTTACCTCCCTCCAGCGTTTGAAGAGACCCAGTACTTC
>TRBV5-1|NA|NA|TRBJ1-3
CASSLGASGNTIYF
TGCGCCAGCAGCTTGGGGGCTTCTGGAAACACCATATATTTT
>TRBV9|NA|NA|TRBJ1-1
CASSVGQLGTEAFF
TGTGCCAGCAGTGTTGGACAGTTGGGCACTGAAGCTTTCTTT
>TRBV28|NA|NA|TRBJ2-5
CASSFPGQETQYF
TGTGCCAGCAGTTTTCCTGGCCAAGAGACCCAGTACTTC
>TRBV11-2|NA|TRBD1|TRBJ2-5
CASSPGTAPRETQYF
TGTGCCAGCAGCCCCGGGACAGCCCCGCGGGAGACCCAGTACTTC
>TRBV20-1|many|NA|TRBJ1-1
CSAREAELNTEAFF
TGCAGTGCTAGAGAAGCAGAACTGAACACTGAAGCTTTCTTT
>TRBV24-1|many|TRBD2|TRBJ2-5
CATSDGLSGRARETQYF
TGTGCCACCAGTGATGGACTTAGCGGGAGGGCCCGGGAGACCCAGTACTTC
>TRBV12-3/TRBV12-4|many|NA|TRBJ2-5
CASSPRAGETQYF
TGTGCCAGCAGTCCCCGAGCAGGAGAGACCCAGTACTTC
>TRBV12-3/TRBV12-4|many|TRBD2|TRBJ2-5
CASSFGAGGGETQYF
TGTGCCAGCTCCTTCGGCGCGGGAGGCGGGGAGACCCAGTACTTC
>TRBV11-2|NA|NA|TRBJ2-7
CASSSKGPGRQGIYEQYF
TGTGCCAGCAGCTCCAAAGGCCCGGGTCGCCAAGGAATCTACGAGCAGTACTTC
>TRBV6-1|few|TRBD1|TRBJ1-6
CASSSRTGGWDSPLHF
TGTGCCAGCAGCAGTAGGACAGGGGGCTGGGATTCACCCCTCCACTTT
>TRBV5-1|many|TRBD1|TRBJ2-5
CASSSGQGARETQYF
TGCGCCAGCAGCTCGGGACAGGGGGCAAGGGAGACCCAGTACTTC
>TRBV5-1|many|NA|TRBJ2-2
CASSLGAPRELFF
TGCGCCAGCAGCTTGGGAGCCCCCCGGGAGCTGTTTTTT
>TRBV24-1|NA|NA|TRBJ1-1
CATSDPGSPEAFF
TGTGCCACCAGTGATCCAGGGTCCCCTGAAGCTTTCTTT
>TRBV2|many|TRBD2|TRBJ2-5
CASSAYPSGSGETQYF
TGTGCCAGCAGTGCCTACCCTAGCGGGAGCGGTGAGACCCAGTACTTC
>TRBV29-1|many|TRBD1|TRBJ1-2
CSAADGQGNGYTF
TGCAGCGCCGCCGACGGACAGGGTAATGGCTACACCTTC
>TRBV24-1|many|TRBD1|TRBJ1-2
CATRDREYGYTF
TGTGCCACCAGGGACAGGGAGTATGGCTACACCTTC
>TRBV6-1|NA|NA|TRBJ2-7
CASSEASFSASSYEQYF
TGTGCCAGCAGTGAAGCGTCCTTTTCCGCCAGCTCCTACGAGCAGTACTTC
>TRBV5-1|NA|NA|TRBJ2-7
CASSGNGPYEQYF
TGCGCCAGCAGTGGGAACGGTCCCTACGAGCAGTACTTC
>TRBV28|NA|TRBD1|TRBJ2-7
CASSLGFVWGQGQGSHEQYF
TGTGCCAGCAGTTTAGGCTTTGTGTGGGGCCAAGGACAGGGGTCCCACGAGCAGTACTTC
>TRBV10-2|many|NA|TRBJ1-1
CASRDPIRTEAFF
TGCGCCAGCAGGGACCCGATAAGGACTGAAGCTTTCTTT
>TRBV20-1|few|NA|TRBJ2-5
CSAGGETVQETQYF
TGCAGTGCTGGGGGCGAGACAGTACAAGAGACCCAGTACTTC
>TRBV19|many|NA|TRBJ1-5
CASSMGAEQPQHF
TGTGCCAGTAGTATGGGGGCGGAACAGCCCCAGCATTTT
>TRBV27|NA|NA|TRBJ1-2
CASSSWAIANYGYTF
TGTGCCAGCAGTTCCTGGGCCATAGCTAACTATGGCTACACCTTC
>TRBV27|many|NA|TRBJ1-1
CASSRRGAGVDTEAFF
TGTGCCAGCAGCCGGAGGGGGGCGGGAGTGGACACTGAAGCTTTCTTT
>TRBV18|few|NA|TRBJ2-3
CASSPPNEDTQYF
TGTGCCAGCTCACCACCCAACGAAGATACGCAGTATTTT
>TRBV6-2/TRBV6-3|NA|TRBD2|TRBJ2-5
CASSIGLAYQETQYF
TGTGCCAGCAGTATCGGACTAGCCTACCAAGAGACCCAGTACTTC
>TRBV6-2/TRBV6-3|many|NA|TRBJ1-2
CASSYPSGTLSPNYGYTF
TGTGCCAGCAGTTACCCCTCAGGGACCTTGTCTCCTAACTATGGCTACACCTTC
>TRBV12-3/TRBV12-4|many|NA|TRBJ2-7
CASRRGSQNDYEQYF
TGTGCCAGCAGGAGGGGGAGCCAGAACGACTACGAGCAGTACTTC
>TRBV19|many|NA|TRBJ2-1
CASSSSRSDGWDRDYNEQFF
TGTGCCAGTAGTTCAAGCAGGTCAGACGGATGGGACCGAGACTACAATGAGCAGTTCTTC
>TRBV7-2|NA|NA|TRBJ2-5
CASSLHRVETQYF
TGTGCCAGCAGCTTACACAGGGTAGAGACCCAGTACTTC
>TRBV6-1|many|NA|TRBJ2-7
CASTTGEGVTYEQYF
TGTGCCAGCACCACTGGGGAGGGGGTGACCTACGAGCAGTACTTC
>TRBV5-1|many|TRBD2|TRBJ2-7
CASSPSGSPYEQYF
TGCGCCAGCAGCCCAAGCGGGAGCCCCTACGAGCAGTACTTC
>TRBV11-2|many|NA|TRBJ1-1
CASSQGSGHTEAFF
TGTGCCAGCAGCCAGGGTTCAGGCCACACTGAAGCTTTCTTT
>TRBV29-1|many|NA|TRBJ1-2
CSESFGYTF
TGCAGCGAAAGCTTTGGCTACACCTTC
>TRBV7-4|few|TRBD2|TRBJ2-2
CASSDLKMIRTSGSTGELFF
TGTGCCAGCAGCGACCTTAAGATGATACGGACTAGCGGGAGCACCGGGGAGCTGTTTTTT
>TRBV5-1|many|NA|TRBJ1-5
CATPKVNQPQHF
TGCGCCACCCCGAAGGTCAATCAGCCCCAGCATTTT
>TRBV7-2|many|TRBD1|TRBJ1-5
CASSLGTGLQPQHF
TGTGCCAGCAGCTTAGGGACAGGGCTCCAGCCCCAGCATTTT
>TRBV12-3/TRBV12-4|many|NA|TRBJ1-1
CASTPGRSGTSEAFF
TGTGCCAGCACCCCGGGGAGGTCTGGGACTTCTGAAGCTTTCTTT
>TRBV18|many|NA|TRBJ2-5
CASSEWGFETQYF
TGTGCCAGCTCCGAGTGGGGATTTGAGACCCAGTACTTC
>TRBV19|many|NA|TRBJ2-2
CASRPGSGNTGELFF
TGTGCCAGTAGGCCGGGCAGCGGGAACACCGGGGAGCTGTTTTTT
>TRBV19|many|TRBD1|TRBJ1-2
CASSRDSQNYGYTF
TGTGCCAGTAGTCGGGACAGCCAAAACTATGGCTACACCTTC